Described below is a single T cell receptor (beta chain) sequence and its context. Its matching antigen is unknown. This entry is derived from a study of cytomegalovirus exposure and HLA in healthy donors. Overall study: Of around 400 genotyped donors, roughly 81% grouped in the Caucasian-associated ancestry cluster. Overall study results and limits: Fewer than 200 TCR beta chains were listed as cytomegalovirus-associated.

A multiplex PCR was run with 60 Vbeta primers and 13 Jbeta primers. TCRdb's table, derived via immunoSEQ multiplex PCR, lists solely in-frame clones and lacks some. Of 95,000 to 150,000 clones listed, around three quarters are singletons. Though nominally healthy at sampling, donors likely had unrecorded immune exposures. The origin of this receptor is a woman aged 40 to 49 in good health and CMV-seropositive. Sequenced material: PBMCs.

This CDR3 is CASSFPQTVGREKLFF. The CDR3 DNA reads as TGTGCCAGTAGCTTCCCACAGACGGTGGGGAGAGAAAAACTGTTTTTT. The chain employs TRBV19 and TRBJ1-4; no firm D call. The V and J ends lost 6 bases and 8 bases respectively, with 22 bases between them. CDR1 and CDR2 (germline): LNHDA, SQIVND (reference sequence). This CDR3 region has 16 residues.